These T cell receptor beta chains were read from a single sample in a study of identical twins. TCRdb re-analysed the 5' RACE reads in MiXCR, keeping a single row per CDR3 protein. The sample consists of fewer than 350,000 distinct CDR3 sequences, roughly 8.6% of them appearing once. A further study also used this sample, focusing on yellow fever vaccine responses in identical twins.

The specimen sequenced was memory (CD45RO+) T cells sorted from blood. The receptors stem from a woman under 30 in good health. The CDR3 runs from the conserved cysteine through the conserved F or W. The order of the fields is J gene, V gene, clone size, D gene, CDR3 DNA, CDR3 protein. The D gene is left open where the match is weak. The listing skips clone size in some rows; elsewhere it reads once, few, many or a size class.

>TRBJ2-3|TRBV4-1|many|TRBD2
TGCGCCAGCAGCCAAGGACTAGCGGGAGGATCAGATACGCAGTATTTT
CASSQGLAGGSDTQYF
>TRBJ1-5|TRBV10-1|few|TRBD1
TGCGCCAGCAGGAGGGACAGGGATCGTGGTCAGCCCCAGCATTTT
CASRRDRDRGQPQHF
>TRBJ1-4|TRBV20-1|many|NA
TGCAGTGCTAGGCCTGGGAGTCCTAATGAAAAACTGTTTTTT
CSARPGSPNEKLFF
>TRBJ2-1|TRBV10-3|NA|NA
TGTGCCAACTCCGATACAGGGAGCTCCGCCTACAATGAGCAGTTCTTC
CANSDTGSSAYNEQFF
>TRBJ1-3|TRBV5-1|NA|NA
TGCGCCAGCAGCTTGGCCGGGGGACGGTCGATCTCTGGAAACACCATATATTTT
CASSLAGGRSISGNTIYF
>TRBJ1-2|TRBV10-3|many|TRBD1
TGTGCCATCAGCTCCGACAGGGGATATGGCTACACCTTC
CAISSDRGYGYTF
>TRBJ1-1|TRBV20-1|many|TRBD1
TGCAGTGCTAGAGTGGCAGGGGGCGTGAACACTGAAGCTTTCTTT
CSARVAGGVNTEAFF
>TRBJ1-1|TRBV20-1|few|NA
TGCAGTGCTAGATCGACCTTGGTTCTCACCATGAACACTGAAGCTTTCTTT
CSARSTLVLTMNTEAFF
>TRBJ2-4|TRBV3-1|few|TRBD1
TGTGCCAGCAGCCACGACAGGGTAGGGGCCAAAAACATTCAGTACTTC
CASSHDRVGAKNIQYF
>TRBJ2-3|TRBV19|NA|NA
TGTGCCAGTAGTACCCCTGGCCCGGGCACAGATACGCAGTATTTT
CASSTPGPGTDTQYF
>TRBJ1-3|TRBV3-1|NA|NA
TGTGCCAGCAGCCAAACCGGGAACACCATATATTTT
CASSQTGNTIYF
>TRBJ2-1|TRBV14|NA|NA
TGTGCCAGCAGCCAAGATCTGTATCGCCATGAGCAGTTCTTC
CASSQDLYRHEQFF
>TRBJ2-1|TRBV18|NA|TRBD2
TGTGCCAGCTCACCGGGACTAGCGGGAGGGCCGACGGATGAGCAGTTCTTC
CASSPGLAGGPTDEQFF
>TRBJ2-3|TRBV6-1|few|NA
TGTGCCAGCACATCCCGACTCGCAGCAGATACGCAGTATTTT
CASTSRLAADTQYF
>TRBJ2-7|TRBV5-5|NA|NA
TGTGCCAGCAGCTTAAGTTCGCAGTCTACAACCTACGAGCAGTACTTC
CASSLSSQSTTYEQYF
>TRBJ1-3|TRBV7-8|NA|TRBD1
TGTGCCAGCAGCTTAGCCTCGGGGACAGTCTCTGGAAACACCATATATTTT
CASSLASGTVSGNTIYF
>TRBJ1-6|TRBV25-1|many|NA
TGTGCCAGCAGTGATCGGGGTTCCTATAATTCACCCCTCCACTTT
CASSDRGSYNSPLHF
>TRBJ2-1|TRBV11-2|many|NA
TGTGCCAGCAGCCCCCGGACGGAAATCTCCTACAATGAGCAGTTCTTC
CASSPRTEISYNEQFF
>TRBJ1-4|TRBV20-1|few|NA
TGCAGTGCTAGAGGTTCCGGGAAGGATGAAAAACTGTTTTTT
CSARGSGKDEKLFF
>TRBJ1-1|TRBV19|NA|NA
TGTGCCAGTAGTCCCCGCAGGGATAGAGGCACTGAAGCTTTCTTT
CASSPRRDRGTEAFF
>TRBJ1-1|TRBV5-5|few|NA
TGTGCCAGCAGCCCTCACGCGGGGAACACTGAAGCTTTCTTT
CASSPHAGNTEAFF
>TRBJ2-1|TRBV6-5|few|TRBD2
TGTGCCAGCAGTAACGAAGCGGGGGGGCTAATTGAGCAGTTCTTC
CASSNEAGGLIEQFF
>TRBJ2-5|TRBV6-2/TRBV6-3|few|NA
TGTGCCAGCAGTTATGAGGGGGACGTCGTGACCCAGTACTTC
CASSYEGDVVTQYF
>TRBJ2-4|TRBV2|many|TRBD2
TGTGCCAGCAGGCTGGGACTAGCGGGAGCCAAAAACATTCAGTACTTC
CASRLGLAGAKNIQYF
>TRBJ2-5|TRBV5-6|NA|TRBD2
TGTGCCAGCAGCTCCTCACCGGGACTAGCGGGAGGGGGAGAGACCCAGTACTTC
CASSSSPGLAGGGETQYF
>TRBJ1-5|TRBV25-1|few|NA
TGTGCCAGCAGTGAATTTCTCGAGGGCCAGCCCCAGCATTTT
CASSEFLEGQPQHF
>TRBJ1-2|TRBV3-1|few|TRBD1
TGTGCCAGCAGGGAGGGACAGGGTGGTGGCTACACCTTC
CASREGQGGGYTF
>TRBJ1-2|TRBV29-1|many|NA
TGCAGCGTTGCGGCCAACTATGGCTACACCTTC
CSVAANYGYTF
>TRBJ2-1|TRBV5-1|many|NA
TGCGCCAGCAGCTTGGAAATGGGGCGGGCTGAGCAGTTCTTC
CASSLEMGRAEQFF
>TRBJ2-1|TRBV18|NA|TRBD2
TGTGCCAGCTCACCACCCGGTGGGCTAGCGGATGAGCAGTTCTTC
CASSPPGGLADEQFF
>TRBJ2-5|TRBV11-2|NA|TRBD1
TGTGCCAGCAGCTACGACAGGGTAGAAGGGGGGACCCAGTACTTC
CASSYDRVEGGTQYF
>TRBJ2-6|TRBV15|few|NA
TGTGCCACCAGCAGAGAACTGTCTGGGGCCAACGTCCTGACTTTC
CATSRELSGANVLTF
>TRBJ1-5|TRBV11-1|NA|NA
TGTGCCAGCAGCTTAGCGTGGTCCAAGGTGGAGAGCACAGATACGCAGCATTTT
CASSLAWSKVESTDTQHF
>TRBJ2-5|TRBV28|NA|TRBD1
TGTGCCACACAAACGGGCAGGGGGCACGCCGAGACCCAGTACTTC
CATQTGRGHAETQYF
>TRBJ2-7|TRBV6-1|NA|TRBD1
TGTGCCAGCAGCCGAGGACAGGACGCCTACGAGCAGTACTTC
CASSRGQDAYEQYF
>TRBJ2-4|TRBV2|many|TRBD1
TGTGCCAGCCAGGGGGAGGCCAAAAACATTCAGTACTTC
CASQGEAKNIQYF
>TRBJ2-3|TRBV24-1|NA|NA
TGTGCCACCCAGCAGCGGAGCACAGATACGCAGTATTTT
CATQQRSTDTQYF
>TRBJ2-7|TRBV20-1|many|NA
TGCAGTGCTAGAGATTACAGCTACGAGCAGTACTTC
CSARDYSYEQYF
>TRBJ2-2|TRBV12-3/TRBV12-4|few|NA
TGTGCCAGCAGTTTATGGCACCAGAACACCGGGGAGCTGTTTTTT
CASSLWHQNTGELFF
>TRBJ2-1|TRBV20-1|few|NA
TGCAGTGCTAGAGATCAGCTTGAGCAGTTCTTC
CSARDQLEQFF
>TRBJ1-1|TRBV20-1|NA|NA
TGCAGTGCAAGCCGGGACGAAGCTTTCTTT
CSASRDEAFF
>TRBJ1-5|TRBV10-3|many|NA
TGTGCCATCAGTGAGGCGGGTCAGCCCCAGCATTTT
CAISEAGQPQHF
>TRBJ2-3|TRBV6-5|many|NA
TGTGCCAGCAGTTACTTGACCTCTGGGAAAACAGATACGCAGTATTTT
CASSYLTSGKTDTQYF
>TRBJ2-2|TRBV24-1|NA|NA
TGTGCCACCAGTGATTATGGGGAGCTGTTTTTT
CATSDYGELFF
>TRBJ2-1|TRBV5-1|few|NA
TGCGCCAGCAGCAGTGGGGCAGCGGCAGGGTACAATGAGCAGTTCTTC
CASSSGAAAGYNEQFF
>TRBJ1-2|TRBV18|NA|NA
TGTGCCAGCTCACCCGGGACACAACTCTATGGCTACACCTTC
CASSPGTQLYGYTF
>TRBJ1-2|TRBV5-1|few|NA
TGCGCCAGCAGCTTGTCGAGTCTCTCGGGTGGCTACACCTTC
CASSLSSLSGGYTF
>TRBJ1-5|TRBV29-1|many|NA
TGCAGCGTTGGGTCCAATAGCAATCAGCCCCAGCATTTT
CSVGSNSNQPQHF
>TRBJ1-2|TRBV4-1|few|TRBD1
TGCGCCAGCAGCCAAGCCCCGGGACAGGGGACGTACTATGGCTACACCTTC
CASSQAPGQGTYYGYTF